The 17 T cell receptor beta chains in this list originate from one sample, sequenced in a study of cytomegalovirus exposure and HLA in healthy donors. PCR employed 60 Vbeta and 13 Jbeta primers. Here immunoSEQ multiplex PCR was the method, and the copy in TCRdb shows in-frame clones only, minus some. The sample has around 150,000 clones, around 83% seen once. The source material was PBMCs. All receptors come from a man younger than 35 in good health and CMV-seropositive.

The rearrangement joins TRBV4-1 to TRBJ1-2, with 10 bases aligning to TRBD1. The trim removed 2 bases at V and 8 bases at J, leaving 5 bases unmatched. The CDR3 loop spans 14 amino acids. In germline, CDR1 is MGHRA, CDR2 YSYEKL. CDR3: CASSQKTGGEGYTF. CDR3 DNA sequence: TGCGCCAGCAGCCAAAAGACAGGGGGCGAGGGCTACACCTTC.

V and J are TRBV11-2 and TRBJ2-1; 8 bases agree with TRBD2. The germline CDR1 and CDR2 sequences are SGHAT and FQNNGV. The CDR3 loop spans 18 amino acids. With V trimmed by 4 bases and J by 0 bases, 11 bases remained unmatched. CDR3 sequence (DNA): TGTGCCAGCAGCTCGCCGGGGAGCGCGGGGGGCTCCTACAATGAGCAGTTCTTC. It yields the protein CASSSPGSAGGSYNEQFF. The full variable domain, its missing parts supplied by reference TRBV11-2 and TRBJ2-1, is EAGVAQSPRYKIIEKRQSVAFWCNPISGHATLYWYQQILGQGPKLLIQFQNNGVVDDSQLPKDRFSAERLKGVDSTLKIQPAKLEDSAVYLCASSSPGSAGGSYNEQFFGPGTRLTVL.

The chain uses TRBV25-1 and TRBJ1-1; D unresolved. This CDR3 spans 13 amino acids. Germline V gene sequence: CDR1 MGHDK, CDR2 SYGVNS. Trimming took off 2 bases at V and 1 base at J, with 5 bases between the two ends. In DNA form, the CDR3 reads TGTGCCAGCAGTGAACCCCAGAACACTGAAGCTTTCTTT. It specifies CASSEPQNTEAFF.

The chain uses TRBV19 and TRBJ2-3; possible D gene TRBD1, 6 bases. Germline CDR1 LNHDA, CDR2 SQIVND (reference sequence). Trimming shortened V by 2 bases and J by 1 base, and 10 bases separated the two germline ends. The CDR3 runs to 15 residues. CDR3 coding DNA: TGTGCCAGTAGTATAACTGGGGGCGGCACAGATACGCAGTATTTT. It yields the protein CASSITGGGTDTQYF.

J is TRBJ1-2 and V is TRBV7-6, with 9 positions matching TRBD1. The V and J ends lost 1 base and 5 bases, in that order; junction bases with no gene match: 8. This CDR3 region has 16 residues. Germline-derived CDR1 and CDR2 are SGHVS and FNYEAQ. The CDR3 sequence is CASSLGTGGTGYGYTF. The CDR3, as DNA: TGTGCCAGCAGCTTAGGGACCGGCGGGACAGGGTATGGCTACACCTTC.

The chain is built from TRBV7-8 and TRBJ2-6; no clear D. Trimming stripped 1 base from V and 2 bases from J, with 6 bases between. The germline gives CDR1 SGHVS, CDR2 FQNEAQ. The CDR3 contains 15 residues. CDR3 coding DNA: TGTGCCAGCAGCTTAGGGCAGACTGGGGCCAACGTCCTGACTTTC. This gives the protein CASSLGQTGANVLTF.

This chain uses TRBV9 with TRBJ2-3, with 8 positions matching TRBD2. The CDR3 runs 17 residues. V was clipped by 4 bases and J by 0 bases; unmatched bases: 10. Germline loops: CDR1 SGDLS, CDR2 YYNGEE. The CDR3 DNA follows: TGTGCCAGCAGCCCACAACAAACGGGGGGGAGCACAGATACGCAGTATTTT. Its protein is CASSPQQTGGSTDTQYF.

The V call is TRBV7-3, the J call TRBJ2-1, with 9 bases identical to TRBD2. Germline assignment: CDR1 SGHTA and CDR2 FQGTGA. This CDR3 has 15 residues. V trimming: 2 bases; J trimming: 6 bases; junction bases outside the gene matches: 5. The CDR3 is CASSLQTSGINEQFF. The CDR3 DNA follows: TGTGCCAGCAGCTTACAGACTAGCGGAATCAATGAGCAGTTCTTC.

The chain joins TRBV7-2 to TRBJ2-7; TRBD1 agrees at 11 bases. The germline V gene has CDR1 SGHTA and CDR2 FQGNSA. The ends lost 5 bases at V and 7 bases at J; junction bases unmatched: 10. The CDR3 is 15 amino acids. This chain's CDR3 is CASSPGGTGGKEQYF. CDR3 sequence (DNA): TGTGCCAGCAGCCCTGGGGGGACAGGGGGTAAAGAGCAGTACTTC. The whole variable domain, filled in from reference TRBV7-2 and TRBJ2-7, reads GAGVSQSPSNKVTEKGKDVELRCDPISGHTALYWYRQSLGQGLEFLIYFQGNSAPDKSGLPSDRFSAERTGGSVSTLTIQRTQQEDSAVYLCASSPGGTGGKEQYFGPGTRLTVT.

V and J are TRBV6-6 and TRBJ2-7, with D tentatively TRBD1 (5 bases). V dropped 3 bases and J dropped 5 bases, with 14 bases sitting between them. CDR1 is MNHNY and CDR2 is SVGAGI in the germline V gene (reference sequence). This CDR3 comprises 14 residues. CDR3 nucleotide sequence: TGTGCCAGCAGTTATTCAGGGTTGAATGACGAGCAGTACTTC. This translates into CASSYSGLNDEQYF.

V is TRBV7-3 and J is TRBJ1-1; D remains ambiguous. Germline assignment: CDR1 SGHTA and CDR2 FQGTGA. The CDR3 covers 14 residues. The V gene lost 2 bases and the J gene lost 6 bases, with 13 bases spanning the gap. The DNA of the CDR3 is TGTGCCAGCAGCTTAGGGTCGGGTCCCGCTGAAGCTTTCTTT. Its protein is CASSLGSGPAEAFF.

The chain carries TRBV25-1 and TRBJ2-7; TRBD1 matches 7 bases. The germline V gene encodes CDR1 MGHDK and CDR2 SYGVNS. This CDR3 is built from 15 residues. Trimming cost V 5 bases and J 3 bases; bases outside gene matches: 10. CDR3 amino acids: CASSSDRANLYEQYF. The DNA of the CDR3 is TGTGCCAGCAGTTCAGACAGGGCCAATCTCTACGAGCAGTACTTC.

The chain recombines TRBV10-3 with TRBJ2-1; D is perhaps TRBD1 (6 bases). The CDR3 is made up of 14 amino acids. Germline V gene sequence: CDR1 ENHRY, CDR2 SYGVKD. Trimming took 7 bases from V and 10 from J, leaving 20 bases between them. The CDR3 DNA is TGTGCCATCATGTTGGGGGCCGGTGGAGGCGAGCAGTTCTTC. This codes for CAIMLGAGGGEQFF.

This sequence joins TRBV15 and TRBJ2-7, with TRBD1 identical over 8 bases. The junction had 1 base not matched to a gene; V was cut back by 5 bases and J by 4 bases. Germline V gives CDR1 LNHNV, CDR2 YYDKDF (reference sequence). This CDR3 contains 12 residues. CDR3 nucleotide sequence: TGTGCCACCAGCGGACAGGGATACGAGCAGTACTTC. Translated: CATSGQGYEQYF. The whole variable domain, filled in from reference TRBV15 and TRBJ2-7, reads DAMVIQNPRYQVTQFGKPVTLSCSQTLNHNVMYWYQQKSSQAPKLLFHYYDKDFNNEADTPDNFQSRRPNTSFCFLDIRSPGLGDTAMYLCATSGQGYEQYFGPGTRLTVT.

The rearrangement uses TRBV6-1 and TRBJ2-1, with 10 positions matching TRBD2. Germline lookup yields CDR1 MNHNS and CDR2 SASEGT. The CDR3 is 16 residues long. Unmatched junction bases numbered 6, after V lost 3 bases and J lost 4 bases. CDR3 region: CASSENLAGVYNEQFF. DNA of the CDR3: TGTGCCAGCAGTGAGAATCTAGCGGGGGTGTACAATGAGCAGTTCTTC.

The chain couples TRBV11-3 to TRBJ2-7; 7 positions match TRBD1. J lost 0 bases, V lost 5 bases, and 4 bases had no gene match. The length of the CDR3 is 14 residues. Germline values: CDR1 SGHNT, CDR2 YENEEA. CDR3 loop: CASSKGQASYEQYF. Written as DNA, the CDR3 is TGTGCCAGCAGCAAAGGACAGGCCTCCTACGAGCAGTACTTC.

V is TRBV15 and J is TRBJ2-1; TRBD2 aligns across 15 bases. CDR1 and CDR2 (germline): LNHNV, YYDKDF (reference sequence). The CDR3 extends over 17 amino acids. The trim removed 3 bases at V and 2 bases at J, leaving 2 bases unmatched. The CDR3 DNA follows: TGTGCCACCAGCAGTTGGACTAGCGGGGGGGCCTACAATGAGCAGTTCTTC. It yields the protein CATSSWTSGGAYNEQFF.